This T cell receptor beta chain was obtained from a study of T cells in localized non-small cell lung cancer. This clone was seen a single time. Its antigen is undetermined. Study-wide points: Of the tissues analyzed, uninvolved adjacent lung showed maximal T cell clonality, greater than tumor. Turning up in adjacent lung were a median roughly 50 of the top 100 tumor clones. One tumor region alone was sequenced, and heterogeneity therefore remains possible.

Profiled with immunoSEQ multiplex PCR; TCRdb holds only in-frame clones, not every one. Of about 33,000 clones in the sample, about nine tenths were seen once. Specimen: peripheral blood, collected before any cancer treatment. This receptor was taken from a male donor older than 55 with stage III lung adenocarcinoma.

The CDR3 sequence is CASSVGTVGTEAFF. CDR3 DNA sequence: TGTGCCAGCAGCGTTGGGACTGTTGGGACTGAAGCTTTCTTT. V and J are TRBV9 and TRBJ1-1; a weak D match, TRBD1 (5 bases). This CDR3 spans 14 amino acids. Germline-derived CDR1 and CDR2 are SGDLS and YYNGEE. V was cut by 2 bases and J by 5 bases, with 13 bases left in between.